Following are 24 T cell receptor beta chains from one sample sequenced in a study of T cell responses to AZD1222 COVID-19 vaccine. Sequencing used immunoSEQ multiplex PCR; TCRdb keeps in-frame clones, though not all of them. The sample lists some 120,000 clones, 75% to 85% occurring once. This sample comprised peripheral blood, obtained 28 days after the second AZD1222 dose. These receptor sequences come from an adult who received the AZD1222 COVID-19 vaccine.

The chain combines TRBV7-2 with TRBJ2-5, with D tentatively TRBD2 (7 bases). Germline assignment: CDR1 SGHTA and CDR2 FQGNSA. The CDR3 extends over 16 amino acids. V shed 2 bases and J shed 0 bases, with 13 bases lying between them. DNA of the CDR3: TGTGCCAGCAGCTTATTAGGGGGAGGGTACCAAGAGACCCAGTACTTC. Residues: CASSLLGGGYQETQYF.

The chain is built from TRBV19 and TRBJ1-2; D is possibly TRBD1 (6 bases). Trimming pared 3 bases from V and 8 bases from J, leaving 13 bases between. There are 13 residues in the CDR3. Germline V lookup: CDR1 LNHDA, CDR2 SQIVND (reference sequence). The CDR3 sequence: CASSMRQGSGYTF. The CDR3 DNA reads TGTGCCAGTAGTATGCGGCAGGGGAGCGGCTACACCTTC.

Here the CDR3 reads CASSQQGQNEAFF. The CDR3 nucleotides are TGTGCCAGCAGTCAACAGGGTCAGAATGAAGCTTTCTTT. This chain joins TRBV6-5 and TRBJ1-1, with a tentative D call TRBD1 (6 bases). CDR1 and CDR2 from the germline V gene are MNHEY and SVGAGI. Trimming removed 5 bases at V and 7 bases at J, with 14 bases between. This CDR3 is 13 amino acids long.

The V call is TRBV6-5, the J call TRBJ2-7, with D perhaps assigned TRBD1 or TRBD2 (5 bases each). V was cut by 8 bases and J by 5 bases, with 7 bases left in between. The germline V gene has CDR1 MNHEY and CDR2 SVGAGI. The CDR3 totals 10 residues. The DNA of the CDR3 is TGTGCCAGCGAGGGGCACGAGCAGTACTTC. This gives the protein CASEGHEQYF.

This chain joins TRBV7-3 and TRBJ1-2; the D gene is possibly TRBD1 (5 bases). The CDR3 covers 13 residues. CDR1 and CDR2 (germline): SGHTA, FQGTGA. Trimming cost V 8 bases and J 9 bases, with 19 bases left between them. The CDR3 loop reads CASGERDGLSYTF. CDR3 sequence (DNA): TGTGCCAGCGGGGAGCGGGACGGATTGAGCTACACCTTC.

The rearrangement links TRBV10-2 to TRBJ2-7; TRBD2 aligns across 10 bases. Germline-derived CDR1 and CDR2 are WSHSY and SAAADI. V lost 6 bases and J lost 0; bases outside the gene matches: 2. CDR3 size: 14 residues. CDR3 nucleotide sequence: TGCGCCAGCAGGGGACTAGCGCTCTCCTACGAGCAGTACTTC. Encoded protein: CASRGLALSYEQYF.

The genes are TRBV15 and TRBJ1-4; 7 bases match TRBD1. The CDR3 has 13 residues. Germline trimming cut 8 bases from V and 4 bases from J; bases unmatched to any gene: 4. CDR1 and CDR2 (germline): LNHNV, YYDKDF (reference sequence). Here the CDR3 reads CATHRGSNEKLFF. The CDR3 DNA follows: TGTGCCACCCACAGGGGTAGTAATGAAAAACTGTTTTTT.

The V call is TRBV7-3, the J call TRBJ2-7, with 12 bases identical to TRBD1. After removal of 3 bases from V and 5 bases from J, the junction contained 2 bases not matched to a gene. The germline CDR1 and CDR2 sequences are SGHTA and FQGTGA. The CDR3 is 14 amino acids. The CDR3 DNA is TGTGCCAGCAGCTTTGGGACAGGGGGCGACGAGCAGTACTTC. Protein sequence: CASSFGTGGDEQYF.

The chain employs TRBV14 and TRBJ2-7; perhaps TRBD1 as D (6 bases). This CDR3 spans 14 amino acids. Trimming removed 2 bases from V and 6 bases from J, with 14 bases in between. CDR1 and CDR2 from the germline V gene are SGHDN and FVKESK. CDR3 sequence: CASSQLQGWSEQYF. In nucleotides, the CDR3 is TGTGCCAGCAGCCAATTGCAGGGGTGGTCCGAGCAGTACTTC.

This clone has a handful of counts. The rearrangement uses TRBV7-2 and TRBJ2-5; tentative D call: TRBD2 (5 bases). This CDR3 has 14 residues. The germline V and J ends were trimmed by 2 bases and 2 bases, with 9 bases remaining between them. Per the germline V gene, CDR1 is SGHTA and CDR2 is FQGNSA. For the CDR3, the DNA is TGTGCCAGCAGCTTAAACCGGGGTCAAGAGACCCAGTACTTC. This translates into CASSLNRGQETQYF.

This chain joins TRBV9 and TRBJ1-5; possibly TRBD1 for D (6 bases). V was cut by 0 bases and J by 7 bases, with 11 bases left in between. Germline CDR1 and CDR2: SGDLS and YYNGEE. The CDR3 spans 14 residues. CDR3 in amino acids: CASSVGGGAQPQHF. CDR3 in DNA: TGTGCCAGCAGCGTAGGTGGGGGGGCCCAGCCCCAGCATTTT.

The chain uses TRBV25-1 and TRBJ1-4; 11 bases map to TRBD1. V lost 3 bases and J lost 8; bases outside the gene matches: 8. Germline V lookup: CDR1 MGHDK, CDR2 SYGVNS. The CDR3 runs to 16 residues. CDR3 sequence reads: CASSEGQGVGREKLFF. In DNA, the CDR3 is TGTGCCAGCAGTGAGGGACAGGGGGTAGGAAGGGAAAAACTGTTTTTT.

The J gene is TRBJ2-7, the V gene TRBV15, with D possibly being TRBD1 (5 bases). V shed 5 bases and J shed 6 bases, with 23 bases lying between them. From germline, CDR1 is LNHNV and CDR2 YYDKDF (reference sequence). This CDR3 region has 16 residues. The CDR3 bases are TGTGCCACCAGCCCCGGGTCGGCAGGGATTGGCCTCGAGCAGTACTTC. It yields the protein CATSPGSAGIGLEQYF.

The V gene is TRBV6-1, the J gene TRBJ2-7; TRBD2 aligns across 8 bases. Germline V gene data show CDR1 as MNHNS and CDR2 as SASEGT. V was pared by 1 base and J by 4 bases, with 12 bases of the junction left unmatched. The CDR3 is 17 amino acids. The CDR3 DNA follows: TGTGCCAGCAGTGAAGAGGGGTTGGCGGGGGGATCTTACGAGCAGTACTTC. It specifies CASSEEGLAGGSYEQYF.

The gene calls are TRBV7-9 and TRBJ1-2, with D maybe TRBD1 (5 bases). CDR1 SEHNR and CDR2 FQNEAQ come from the germline V gene (reference sequence). Trimming left V 6 bases short and J 3 bases short, with 20 bases between. CDR3 length: 16 residues. CDR3 in amino acids: CASSFNPGVLDYGYTF. In DNA form, the CDR3 reads TGTGCCAGCAGTTTTAACCCGGGGGTACTCGACTATGGCTACACCTTC.

The CDR3 nucleotides are TGTGCCAGCACCACCTCCGGACAGGGTCACTATGGCTACACCTTC. Its protein product is CASTTSGQGHYGYTF. This chain links TRBV28 with TRBJ1-2, with 8 positions matching TRBD1. CDR1 MDHEN and CDR2 SYDVKM come from the germline V gene. The CDR3 spans 15 residues. The trim removed 7 bases at V and 3 bases at J, leaving 10 bases unmatched.

Only one count was recorded for this clone. The rearrangement links TRBV3-1 (or the pseudogene TRBV3-2) to TRBJ1-3; 9 nucleotides agree with TRBD1. The length of the CDR3 is 15 residues. V shed 5 bases and J 2 bases; nucleotides not matched to a gene: 4. Germline-derived CDR1 and CDR2 are LGHDT and YNNKEL (reference sequence). CDR3 sequence (DNA): TGTGCCAGCAGCTTACAGGGGGCTCCTGGAAACACCATATATTTT. Protein: CASSLQGAPGNTIYF.

This clone was counted only a few times. Other DNA sequences in the sample encode the same CDR3. This rearrangement joins TRBV27 to TRBJ1-2; 8 bases align to TRBD1. Germline V gene sequence: CDR1 MNHEY, CDR2 SMNVEV (reference sequence). Germline trimming cut 4 bases from V and 7 bases from J; bases unmatched to any gene: 5. This CDR3 comprises 13 residues. CDR3 protein: CASSSRTGSGYTF. The DNA for the CDR3 is TGTGCCAGCAGTTCCCGGACAGGGTCTGGCTACACCTTC.

V and J are TRBV29-1 and TRBJ2-1; possibly TRBD1 for D (5 bases). The germline V gene encodes CDR1 SQVTM and CDR2 ANQGSEA. The germline V and J ends were trimmed by 2 bases and 5 bases, with 19 bases remaining between them. The CDR3 runs 16 residues. DNA for the CDR3: TGCAGCGTTGAACGTATAACAGGTTGGAGTAACAATGAGCAGTTCTTC. It is translated as CSVERITGWSNNEQFF.

This clone has only one observation. The chain carries TRBV7-6 and TRBJ2-1, with 9 bases aligning to TRBD2. J gave up 7 bases and V 2 bases, and 6 bases lay outside the gene matches. The germline gives CDR1 SGHVS, CDR2 FNYEAQ. This CDR3 region has 15 residues. CDR3 nucleotide sequence: TGTGCCAGCAGCTTAATCGCGGGGGGGGGAAATGAGCAGTTCTTC. Its protein product is CASSLIAGGGNEQFF.

This clone has more than one count but fewer than ten. This sequence joins TRBV10-3 and TRBJ1-5; D remains ambiguous. V lost 10 bases and J 3 bases, leaving 16 bases between the germline ends. This CDR3 region has 14 residues. The germline CDR1 and CDR2 sequences are ENHRY and SYGVKD. CDR3 protein: CATQATAINQPQHF. The CDR3 nucleotides are TGTGCCACCCAGGCCACAGCCATCAATCAGCCCCAGCATTTT.

The chain is built from TRBV2 and TRBJ1-1, with a tentative D call TRBD1 (5 bases). The germline V gene has CDR1 SNHLY and CDR2 FYNNEI. The CDR3 sequence is 16 residues long. Trimming removed 0 bases from V and 3 bases from J, with 14 bases in between. The CDR3 is CASSEALLGPYTEAFF. The CDR3 coding sequence is TGTGCCAGCAGTGAAGCGCTTTTGGGGCCGTACACTGAAGCTTTCTTT.

The V and J genes are TRBV11-1 and TRBJ2-1; D is possibly TRBD2 (10 bases). Deletions cut 0 bases from V and 8 bases from J, with 17 bases between. Per germline, CDR1 SGHAT and CDR2 FQDESV (reference sequence). The CDR3 covers 16 residues. Written as DNA, the CDR3 is TGTGCCAGCAGCTTAGCAAGCGGGGGGGACAGGGATGAGCAGTTCTTC. Encoded protein: CASSLASGGDRDEQFF.

V usage is TRBV6-5 and J usage is TRBJ2-6, with 7 bases matching TRBD1. Trimming removed 4 bases from V and 0 bases from J; junction bases left unmatched: 0. The CDR3 runs to 15 residues. The V gene's germline CDR1 is MNHEY and CDR2 SVGAGI. CDR3 in DNA: TGTGCCAGCAGTTCAGGGGGCTCTGGGGCCAACGTCCTGACTTTC. Translating it yields CASSSGGSGANVLTF.